One sample yielded the 3 T cell receptor beta chains listed below, sequenced in a study of T cells in localized non-small cell lung cancer (dated by TCRdb to 2019 to 2021). Libraries were made using the immunoSEQ multiplex PCR assay. TCRdb stores this immuneACCESS table with in-frame sequences only. Part of the clones is absent; in the studies checked, under half of the shortfall reflects unresolved V genes, and no reason is known for the rest. The sample data list approximately 20,000 clones, and 65% to 90% of these were observed just once. The ten largest account for roughly 4% of the sample. The sample was peripheral blood, taken before any cancer treatment. All receptors come from a man aged 40 to 70 with stage I lung adenocarcinoma.

The chain recombines TRBV4-2 with TRBJ2-1; D call uncertain. V was clipped by 1 base and J by 0 bases, with 19 bases between them. The germline CDR1 and CDR2 sequences are LGHNA and YNFKEQ. CDR3 length equals 19 residues. The CDR3 sequence is CASSQGVQDRGLSYNEQFF. For the CDR3, the DNA is TGTGCCAGCAGCCAAGGCGTCCAGGACCGTGGCCTCTCCTACAATGAGCAGTTCTTC.

This chain joins TRBV28 and TRBJ2-7; D is undetermined. Germline CDR1 reads MDHEN; CDR2 reads SYDVKM. Trimming stripped 6 bases from V and 3 bases from J, with 9 bases between. CDR3 length: 12 amino acids. The DNA of the CDR3 is TGTGCCAGCAGCCAAATGGACTACGAGCAGTACTTC. Protein product: CASSQMDYEQYF.

This clone was seen only a few times. The chain is built from TRBV7-9 and TRBJ2-3, with D possibly being TRBD2 (5 bases). Trimming shortened V by 5 bases and J by 6 bases, and 12 bases separated the two germline ends. Germline CDR1 reads SEHNR; CDR2 reads FQNEAQ (reference sequence). The CDR3 consists of 13 residues. As DNA, the CDR3 is TGTGCCAGCAGCCCCCGAGGGCCTGATACGCAGTATTTT. As protein: CASSPRGPDTQYF.